Below are 23 T cell receptor beta chains sequenced from a single sample in a study of blood T cell repertoires in COVID-19. This table comes from immunoSEQ multiplex PCR, and its TCRdb copy is limited to in-frame clones, with some not included. Of around 200,000 clones listed, roughly 84% are singletons. The sample taken for sequencing was peripheral blood. Receptors originate from a woman aged 80 or over with acute or convalescent COVID-19.

The chain couples TRBV11-3 to TRBJ2-1; 9 bases fit TRBD2. The germline V gene encodes CDR1 SGHNT and CDR2 YENEEA. V lost 0 bases and J lost 4; bases outside the gene matches: 1. The CDR3 runs to 15 residues. CDR3 sequence (DNA): TGTGCCAGCAGCTTAGAGCGGGAGGGGTACAATGAGCAGTTCTTC. Translating gives CASSLEREGYNEQFF. The whole variable domain, filled in from reference TRBV11-3 and TRBJ2-1, reads EAGVVQSPRYKIIEKKQPVAFWCNPISGHNTLYWYLQNLGQGPELLIRYENEEAVDDSQLPKDRFSAERLKGVDSTLKIQPAELGDSAVYLCASSLEREGYNEQFFGPGTRLTVL.

The DNA of the CDR3 is TGTGCCAGCACCACAGGGGGCGCCTCCTACAATGAGCAGTTCTTC. Its translation is CASTTGGASYNEQFF. The V and J genes are TRBV28 and TRBJ2-1; 9 bases line up with TRBD1. This CDR3 spans 15 amino acids. V was pared by 7 bases and J by 0 bases, with 4 bases of the junction left unmatched. Germline CDR1 MDHEN, CDR2 SYDVKM.

The chain couples TRBV2 to TRBJ2-7; D uncertain. Germline CDR1 is SNHLY and CDR2 is FYNNEI. CDR3 size: 13 residues. V lost 3 bases and J 7 bases, leaving 13 bases between the germline ends. CDR3 coding DNA: TGTGCCAGCAGTGATCTAGATCAATCAGAGCAGTACTTC. Protein sequence: CASSDLDQSEQYF.

V and J are TRBV5-6 and TRBJ2-6; D is uncertain. The CDR3 is made up of 15 amino acids. In germline, CDR1 is SGHDT, CDR2 YYEEEE. Between the trimmed V and J ends, which lost 8 bases and 0 bases, there was a span of 12 bases. The CDR3 region is CASLIISSGANVLTF. As DNA, the CDR3 is TGTGCCAGTCTGATTATCAGCTCTGGGGCCAACGTCCTGACTTTC. The variable domain in full, completed from reference TRBV5-6 and TRBJ2-6, reads DAGVTQSPTHLIKTRGQQVTLRCSPKSGHDTVSWYQQALGQGPQFIFQYYEEEERQRGNFPDRFSGHQFPNYSSELNVNALLLGDSALYLCASLIISSGANVLTFGAGSRLTVL.

This clone came up once. CDR3 coding DNA: TGTGCCAGTAGTCCACTTAGTAAGACTAGCGGGGCGTCCAAAAACATTCAGTACTTC. This sequence encodes CASSPLSKTSGASKNIQYF. The chain joins TRBV19 to TRBJ2-4; the match to TRBD2 covers 11 bases. V trimming: 5 bases; J trimming: 2 bases; junction bases outside the gene matches: 14. Germline CDR1 and CDR2: LNHDA and SQIVND (reference sequence). The CDR3 runs 19 residues. The whole variable domain, filled in from reference TRBV19 and TRBJ2-4, reads DGGITQSPKYLFRKEGQNVTLSCEQNLNHDAMYWYRQDPGQGLRLIYYSQIVNDFQKGDIAEGYSVSREKKESFPLTVTSAQKNPTAFYLCASSPLSKTSGASKNIQYFGAGTRLSVL.

The genes are TRBV7-3 and TRBJ1-3, with 8 bases fitting TRBD1. With V trimmed by 5 bases and J by 4 bases, 13 bases remained unmatched. The CDR3 loop spans 17 amino acids. CDR1 is SGHTA and CDR2 is FQGTGA in the germline V gene. The CDR3 DNA reads as TGTGCCAGCAGCCCGGACCCGGGACAGGTTTCCGGAAACACCATATATTTT. As protein: CASSPDPGQVSGNTIYF.

The chain recombines TRBV2 with TRBJ1-1; 7 positions match TRBD1. J gave up 0 bases and V 8 bases, and 12 bases lay outside the gene matches. CDR3 size: 16 residues. The germline CDR1 and CDR2 sequences are SNHLY and FYNNEI. The DNA of the CDR3 is TGTGCCAGCGGTTTGGACAGGCGTGGGATGAACACTGAAGCTTTCTTT. Translating it yields CASGLDRRGMNTEAFF.

The genes are TRBV27 and TRBJ2-2; 7 bases are a match to TRBD1. CDR1 MNHEY and CDR2 SMNVEV come from the germline V gene (reference sequence). The V gene end was trimmed by 6 bases and the J gene end by 1 base; junction bases not matched to a gene: 5. The CDR3 is 15 amino acids. DNA for the CDR3: TGTGCCAGCAGACGAGGGGGCGGGAACACCGGGGAGCTGTTTTTT. Translated, it gives CASRRGGGNTGELFF.

V is TRBV28 and J is TRBJ1-1; TRBD1 might be the D (6 bases). Germline CDR1 and CDR2: MDHEN and SYDVKM. The CDR3 length is 18 residues. Trimming removed 6 bases at V and 3 bases at J, with 26 bases between. The CDR3 loop reads CASSSSPGTNIWDTEAFF. CDR3 nucleotide sequence: TGTGCCAGCAGCTCATCCCCGGGGACAAATATTTGGGACACTGAAGCTTTCTTT.

The chain carries TRBV3-1 (or the pseudogene TRBV3-2) and TRBJ2-7; no firm D call. The germline gives CDR1 LGHDT, CDR2 YNNKEL (reference sequence). V was pared by 1 base and J by 2 bases, with 9 bases between. The CDR3 extends over 14 amino acids. CDR3 nucleotide sequence: TGTGCCAGCAGCCAAGCCGGGTTGGCCTACGAGCAGTACTTC. Translated, it gives CASSQAGLAYEQYF.

The gene calls are TRBV2 and TRBJ1-3; no clear D gene. CDR3 length: 15 residues. With 6 bases removed from V and 4 bases from J, the gap between germline ends came to 16 bases. The germline V gene has CDR1 SNHLY and CDR2 FYNNEI. The CDR3 DNA reads TGTGCCAGCAGGCCTCGAGAGGGTGCCGGAAACACCATATATTTT. Protein: CASRPREGAGNTIYF. The entire variable domain, with the rest obtained from reference TRBV2 and TRBJ1-3, is as follows: EPEVTQTPSHQVTQMGQEVILRCVPISNHLYFYWYRQILGQKVEFLVSFYNNEISEKSEIFDDQFSVERPDGSNFTLKIRSTKLEDSAMYFCASRPREGAGNTIYFGEGSWLTVV.

The gene calls are TRBV6-5 and TRBJ2-1, with TRBD2 identical over 15 bases. The CDR3 extends over 15 amino acids. The germline V gene encodes CDR1 MNHEY and CDR2 SVGAGI. With 6 bases clipped from V and 10 bases from J, the junction kept 7 bases outside the gene matches. CDR3 loop: CASRPGLAGGHEQFF. CDR3 in DNA: TGTGCCAGCAGACCCGGACTAGCGGGAGGGCACGAGCAGTTCTTC.

The chain joins TRBV4-1 to TRBJ1-5; TRBD1 might be the D (6 bases). The germline V gene has CDR1 MGHRA and CDR2 YSYEKL. This CDR3 comprises 16 residues. The germline V and J ends were trimmed by 4 bases and 3 bases, with 16 bases remaining between them. The CDR3 region has the DNA TGCGCCAGCAGCCCAGGACAGACCTTGATCAATCAGCCCCAGCATTTT. This sequence encodes CASSPGQTLINQPQHF.

The J gene is TRBJ1-3, the V gene TRBV19; no definite D call. Trimming pared 4 bases from V and 0 bases from J, leaving 10 bases between. Germline V lookup: CDR1 LNHDA, CDR2 SQIVND (reference sequence). CDR3 size: 15 residues. The CDR3: CASSTYLSSGNTIYF. The CDR3, as DNA: TGTGCCAGTAGTACCTACTTAAGCTCTGGAAACACCATATATTTT.

This clone was counted once. The chain recombines TRBV4-3 with TRBJ2-7, with TRBD2 identical over 7 bases. This CDR3 region has 17 residues. The V segment lost 4 bases and the J segment 1 base; nucleotides outside the gene matches: 13. Germline lookup yields CDR1 LGHNA and CDR2 YSLEER. The DNA of the CDR3 is TGCGCCAGCAGCCCCGGGACTATACTAACCGAATCCTACGAGCAGTACTTC. Amino acid sequence: CASSPGTILTESYEQYF.

CDR3 protein: CASSPRTGMYGYTF. In DNA form, the CDR3 reads TGTGCCAGCAGTCCCCGGACAGGAATGTATGGCTACACCTTC. The chain has TRBV4-2 and TRBJ1-2; 7 positions match TRBD1. This CDR3 has 14 amino acids. The germline CDR1 and CDR2 sequences are LGHNA and YNFKEQ. V lost 6 bases, J lost 5 bases, and 9 bases stayed unmatched.

The gene calls are TRBV7-9 and TRBJ2-5, with D possibly TRBD2 on 6 matching bases. The CDR3 runs 14 residues. Germline lookup yields CDR1 SEHNR and CDR2 FQNEAQ (reference sequence). V dropped 5 bases and J dropped 5 bases, with 15 bases sitting between them. In DNA, the CDR3 is TGTGCCAGCAGCCCCACGGCTGGGGGGGAGACCCAGTACTTC. This gives the protein CASSPTAGGETQYF.

The chain is built from TRBV10-3 and TRBJ2-5; 8 bases match TRBD1. CDR1 and CDR2 (germline): ENHRY, SYGVKD. V shed 4 bases and J 5 bases; nucleotides not matched to a gene: 9. This CDR3 comprises 15 residues. The CDR3 here is CAISVRQGSGETQYF. For the CDR3, the DNA is TGTGCCATCAGTGTCCGACAGGGGTCAGGCGAGACCCAGTACTTC.

The V call is TRBV15, the J call TRBJ1-4; 12 bases line up with TRBD1. Germline loops: CDR1 LNHNV, CDR2 YYDKDF (reference sequence). The CDR3 is 16 residues long. Trimming cost V 0 bases and J 10 bases; bases outside gene matches: 6. The CDR3 nucleotides read TGTGCCACCAGCAGAGATAGCGGGACAGGGGGCCTAAAACTGTTTTTT. This codes for CATSRDSGTGGLKLFF.

V gene TRBV18 combines with J gene TRBJ2-3, with 10 bases lining up with TRBD2. CDR3 length: 15 residues. The junction had 4 bases not matched to a gene; V was cut back by 3 bases and J by 4 bases. Germline lookup yields CDR1 KGHSH and CDR2 LQKENI. CDR3 sequence (DNA): TGTGCCAGCTCACCCCCTAGCGGGAGCGCAGATACGCAGTATTTT. Its protein is CASSPPSGSADTQYF. Drawing the rest from reference TRBV18 and TRBJ2-3, the complete variable domain is NAGVMQNPRHLVRRRGQEARLRCSPMKGHSHVYWYRQLPEEGLKFMVYLQKENIIDESGMPKERFSAEFPKEGPSILRIQQVVRGDSAAYFCASSPPSGSADTQYFGPGTRLTVL.

The gene calls are TRBV7-9 and TRBJ2-7; 7 positions match TRBD1. CDR1 is SEHNR, CDR2 FQNEAQ, per germline (reference sequence). The CDR3 spans 14 residues. V was pared by 4 bases and J by 3 bases, with 6 bases of the junction left unmatched. As DNA, the CDR3 is TGTGCCAGCAGCTCCTACGGGACAGACTACGAGCAGTACTTC. Its translation: CASSSYGTDYEQYF.

The chain has TRBV5-1 and TRBJ2-2, with 12 nucleotides matching TRBD1. The CDR3 is 15 amino acids. The trim removed 5 bases at V and 7 bases at J, leaving 6 bases unmatched. Germline V gene sequence: CDR1 SGHRS, CDR2 YFSETQ. This chain's CDR3 is CASSIGTGGVGELFF. The DNA of the CDR3 is TGCGCCAGCAGTATAGGGACAGGGGGCGTCGGGGAGCTGTTTTTT. The whole variable domain, filled in from reference TRBV5-1 and TRBJ2-2, reads KAGVTQTPRYLIKTRGQQVTLSCSPISGHRSVSWYQQTPGQGLQFLFEYFSETQRNKGNFPGRFSGRQFSNSRSEMNVSTLELGDSALYLCASSIGTGGVGELFFGEGSRLTVL.

In this sample, this clone turned up a few times. This rearrangement joins TRBV13 to TRBJ1-5; 7 bases are shared with TRBD1. After removal of 2 bases from V and 2 bases from J, the junction contained 3 bases not matched to a gene. Germline-derived CDR1 and CDR2 are PRHDT and FYEKMQ (reference sequence). The CDR3 is 15 residues long. CDR3 residues: CASSLRGLGNQPQHF. The CDR3, as DNA: TGTGCCAGCAGCTTAAGGGGGCTGGGCAATCAGCCCCAGCATTTT. Filled out from reference TRBV13 and TRBJ1-5, the complete variable domain reads AAGVIQSPRHLIKEKRETATLKCYPIPRHDTVYWYQQGPGQDPQFLISFYEKMQSDKGSIPDRFSAQQFSDYHSELNMSSLELGDSALYFCASSLRGLGNQPQHFGDGTRLSIL.